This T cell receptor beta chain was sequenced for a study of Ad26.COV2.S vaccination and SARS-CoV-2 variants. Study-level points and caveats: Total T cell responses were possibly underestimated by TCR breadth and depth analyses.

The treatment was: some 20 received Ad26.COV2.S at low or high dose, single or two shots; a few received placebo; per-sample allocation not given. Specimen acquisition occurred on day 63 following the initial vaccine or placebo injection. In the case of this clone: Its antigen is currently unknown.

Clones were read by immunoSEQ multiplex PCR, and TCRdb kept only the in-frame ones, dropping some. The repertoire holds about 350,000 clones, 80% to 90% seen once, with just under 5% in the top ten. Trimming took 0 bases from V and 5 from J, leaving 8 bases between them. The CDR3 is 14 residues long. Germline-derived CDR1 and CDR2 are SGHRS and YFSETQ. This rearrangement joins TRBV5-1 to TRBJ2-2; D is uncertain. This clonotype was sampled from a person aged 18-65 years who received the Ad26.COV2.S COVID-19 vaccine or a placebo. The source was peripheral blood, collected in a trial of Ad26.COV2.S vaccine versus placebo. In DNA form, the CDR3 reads TGCGCCAGCAGCTTGGCGGCCTATACCGGGGAGCTGTTTTTT. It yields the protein CASSLAAYTGELFF.